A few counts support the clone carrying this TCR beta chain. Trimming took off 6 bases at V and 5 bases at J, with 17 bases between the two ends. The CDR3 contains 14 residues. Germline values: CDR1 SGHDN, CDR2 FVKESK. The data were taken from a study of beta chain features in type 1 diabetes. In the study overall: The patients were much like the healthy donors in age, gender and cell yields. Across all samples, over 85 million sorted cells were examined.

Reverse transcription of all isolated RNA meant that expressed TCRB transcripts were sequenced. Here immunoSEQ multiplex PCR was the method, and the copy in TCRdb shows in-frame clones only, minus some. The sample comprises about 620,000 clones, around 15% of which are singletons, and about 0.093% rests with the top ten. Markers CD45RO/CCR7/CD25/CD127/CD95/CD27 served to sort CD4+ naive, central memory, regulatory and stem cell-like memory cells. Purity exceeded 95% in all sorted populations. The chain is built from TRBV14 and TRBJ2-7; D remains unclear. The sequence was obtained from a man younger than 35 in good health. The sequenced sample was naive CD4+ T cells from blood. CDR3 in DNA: TGTGCCAGCAGGGGCCCAAGGTATTGGGACGAGCAGTACTTC. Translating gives CASRGPRYWDEQYF.